The 24 T cell receptor beta chains presented below share a single source sample, sequenced in a study of cytomegalovirus exposure and HLA in healthy donors. The PCR employed 60 Vbeta primers together with 13 Jbeta primers. Method: immunoSEQ multiplex PCR; TCRdb's copy keeps in-frame clones and lacks some. The repertoire holds 62,000 or so clones, roughly 80% seen once, with 4.3% in the top ten. Sequencing was done on a sample of PBMCs. These receptors all stem from a man aged 25 to 40 in good health and CMV-seronegative.

In nucleotides, the CDR3 is TGCAGCGTTGAGAGTTCCGGGGAGCTGTTTTTT. It codes for CSVESSGELFF. This chain connects TRBV29-1 to TRBJ2-2; D is unresolved. This CDR3 spans 11 amino acids. Germline CDR1 is SQVTM and CDR2 is ANQGSEA. Trimming removed 3 bases at V and 6 bases at J, with 5 bases between.

This clone was seen more than once but under ten times. The chain couples TRBV6-4 to TRBJ2-1, with 7 bases aligning to TRBD2. The CDR3 is 15 amino acids. From germline, CDR1 is MRHNA and CDR2 SNTAGT. V lost 3 bases to trimming and J lost 3 bases; unmatched junction nucleotides: 5. Written as DNA, the CDR3 is TGTGCCAGCAGTGAAAGCGGGATAGACTACAATGAGCAGTTCTTC. Protein sequence: CASSESGIDYNEQFF.

The CDR3 here is CASSVDRGGQRTEAFF. As DNA, the CDR3 is TGTGCCAGCAGCGTCGACAGGGGAGGACAACGCACTGAAGCTTTCTTT. The chain uses TRBV2 and TRBJ1-1; TRBD1 aligns across 8 bases. V trimming: 6 bases; J trimming: 4 bases; junction bases outside the gene matches: 13. Germline CDR1 SNHLY, CDR2 FYNNEI. The CDR3 totals 16 residues.

The rearrangement uses TRBV29-1 and TRBJ1-2, with TRBD1 as a possible D gene (6 bases). The CDR3 loop spans 14 amino acids. V lost 4 bases, J lost 6 bases, and 18 bases lay in between. The germline CDR1 and CDR2 sequences are SQVTM and ANQGSEA. The CDR3 reads CSVGGERGKDGYTF. In DNA, the CDR3 is TGCAGCGTTGGAGGAGAGAGGGGGAAGGATGGCTACACCTTC. Based on the CDR3 plus reference TRBV29-1 and TRBJ1-2, the full variable domain is SAVISQKPSRDICQRGTSLTIQCQVDSQVTMMFWYRQQPGQSLTLIATANQGSEATYESGFVIDKFPISRPNLTFSTLTVSNMSPEDSSIYLCSVGGERGKDGYTFGSGTRLTVV.

The chain recombines TRBV19 with TRBJ1-1; D might be TRBD1 (6 bases). The germline V gene encodes CDR1 LNHDA and CDR2 SQIVND (reference sequence). CDR3 length: 14 amino acids. The ends were cut back, 5 bases at V and 0 bases at J, with 10 bases in the middle. The CDR3 loop reads CASSLTGMNTEAFF. The CDR3 DNA is TGTGCCAGTAGTTTAACAGGGATGAACACTGAAGCTTTCTTT.

The rearrangement uses TRBV7-6 and TRBJ1-3, with 8 bases identical to TRBD1. Trimming removed 1 base from V and 4 bases from J; junction bases left unmatched: 0. CDR1 is SGHVS and CDR2 is FNYEAQ in the germline V gene. There are 14 residues in the CDR3. CDR3 bases: TGTGCCAGCAGCTTAGGGACAGGGGGAAACACCATATATTTT. Amino acid sequence: CASSLGTGGNTIYF.

This clone was detected only a few times. This chain connects TRBV4-1 to TRBJ2-7, with TRBD1 as a possible D gene (5 bases). Germline values: CDR1 MGHRA, CDR2 YSYEKL. The V gene lost 3 bases and the J gene lost 1 base, with 10 bases spanning the gap. The CDR3 contains 14 residues. This CDR3 reads CASSHRVPSYEQYF. Written as DNA, the CDR3 is TGCGCCAGCAGCCACAGGGTCCCATCCTACGAGCAGTACTTC.

The chain uses TRBV30 and TRBJ2-7, with 8 bases lining up with TRBD1. The CDR3 contains 14 residues. J lost 3 bases, V lost 6 bases, and 10 bases had no gene match. Germline V gene lookup returns CDR1 GTSNPN and CDR2 SVGIG (reference sequence). The CDR3 coding sequence is TGTGCCTGTCAAGAGACAGGGGCAAGCTACGAGCAGTACTTC. This gives the protein CACQETGASYEQYF. Complete variable domain (other parts from reference TRBV30 and TRBJ2-7): SQTIHQWPATLVQPVGSPLSLECTVEGTSNPNLYWYRQAAGRGLQLLFYSVGIGQISSEVPQNLSASRPQDRQFILSSKKLLLSDSGFYLCACQETGASYEQYFGPGTRLTVT.

A remark on this clone: A read error may produce the germline difference seen at one junction end. This sequence joins TRBV7-7 and TRBJ2-2, with D possibly TRBD2 on 6 matching bases. Germline V gene sequence: CDR1 SSHAT, CDR2 FNYEAQ (reference sequence). CDR3 size: 14 residues. For the CDR3, the DNA is TGTGCTAGCAGCTGGAGGGGGAACACCGGGGAGCTGTTTTTT. It yields the protein CASSWRGNTGELFF. Looking up the rest from reference TRBV7-7 and TRBJ2-2 gives the full variable domain: GAGVSQSPRYKVTKRGQDVTLRCDPISSHATLYWYQQALGQGPEFLTYFNYEAQPDKSGLPSDRFSAERPEGSISTLTIQRTEQRDSAMYRCASSWRGNTGELFFGEGSRLTVL.

The V and J genes are TRBV5-4 and TRBJ2-1, with TRBD2 identical over 10 bases. V was pared by 4 bases and J by 5 bases, with 12 bases of the junction left unmatched. The CDR3 covers 17 residues. Germline CDR1 is SGHNT and CDR2 is YYREEE (reference sequence). The CDR3 loop reads CASSPTLGLAKNNEQFF. CDR3 nucleotides: TGTGCCAGCAGCCCCACCTTGGGACTAGCGAAAAACAATGAGCAGTTCTTC.

The chain couples TRBV6-6 to TRBJ1-2, with TRBD1 matching 7 bases. Germline-derived CDR1 and CDR2 are MNHNY and SVGAGI (reference sequence). This CDR3 contains 14 residues. V lost 8 bases and J lost 7; bases outside the gene matches: 13. This chain's CDR3 is CASSLVNRGLGYTF. CDR3 in DNA: TGTGCCAGCTCTCTTGTAAATAGGGGGCTTGGCTACACCTTC.

V gene TRBV5-5 combines with J gene TRBJ1-5; possibly TRBD1 for D (6 bases). CDR3 length: 14 residues. The germline gives CDR1 SGHKS, CDR2 YYEKEE (reference sequence). The germline V and J ends were trimmed by 4 bases and 3 bases, with 11 bases remaining between them. This CDR3 is CASSGDTINQPQHF. The CDR3 DNA reads as TGTGCCAGCAGCGGGGACACGATCAATCAGCCCCAGCATTTT.

Note on this clone: Germline and junction disagree at one end, which may indicate a read error. This sequence joins TRBV7-9 and TRBJ1-1, with D perhaps matching TRBD1 (5 bases). The CDR3 length is 12 residues. Germline V gene lookup returns CDR1 SEHNR and CDR2 FQNEAQ (reference sequence). This CDR3 is CSSRGVNTEAFF. As DNA, the CDR3 is TGTTCCAGCAGAGGGGTGAACACTGAAGCTTTCTTT.

This chain uses TRBV28 with TRBJ2-7; D is perhaps TRBD2 (6 bases). The V end was cut by 3 bases, the J end by 1 base, with 16 bases between. There are 16 residues in the CDR3. CDR1 and CDR2 (germline): MDHEN, SYDVKM. The CDR3 is CASSLGGSAGSYEQYF. The CDR3 region has the DNA TGTGCCAGCAGTTTGGGTGGGTCAGCGGGTTCCTACGAGCAGTACTTC.

The chain couples TRBV15 to TRBJ2-1; 8 nucleotides line up with TRBD1. With 0 bases clipped from V and 5 bases from J, the junction kept 3 bases outside the gene matches. In germline, CDR1 is LNHNV, CDR2 YYDKDF (reference sequence). This CDR3 spans 15 amino acids. The CDR3 DNA is TGTGCCACCAGCAGAGAAGGGACAGGAGACAATGAGCAGTTCTTC. Amino acids: CATSREGTGDNEQFF.

V is TRBV30 and J is TRBJ2-1; 14 bases match TRBD2. The CDR3 runs 16 residues. V was clipped by 2 bases and J by 11 bases; unmatched bases: 11. Germline V lookup: CDR1 GTSNPN, CDR2 SVGIG (reference sequence). Written as DNA, the CDR3 is TGTGCCTGGAGTCGGACGATCGGGACTAGCGGGAGTCAGCAGTTCTTC. Protein product: CAWSRTIGTSGSQQFF.

The V call is TRBV7-9, the J call TRBJ2-1, with TRBD2 as a possible D gene (7 bases). V lost 7 bases and J lost 0, with 22 bases in between. The CDR3 has 18 amino acids. In germline, CDR1 is SEHNR, CDR2 FQNEAQ (reference sequence). CDR3 region: CASTPRGADSHSYNEQFF. DNA of the CDR3: TGTGCCAGCACTCCCCGGGGGGCGGATTCCCACTCCTACAATGAGCAGTTCTTC.

This clone was seen only once. The genes are TRBV7-8 and TRBJ2-7; 8 bases line up with TRBD1. This CDR3 comprises 13 residues. V was clipped by 11 bases and J by 2 bases; unmatched bases: 8. Germline CDR1 SGHVS, CDR2 FQNEAQ. CDR3 nucleotide sequence: TGTGCCTCCCAGACAGGGGAGGCCTACGAGCAGTACTTC. Protein sequence: CASQTGEAYEQYF.

This sequence joins TRBV2 and TRBJ1-5, with a possible D match to TRBD1 (5 bases). Trimming took 10 bases from V and 2 from J, leaving 9 bases between them. The CDR3 consists of 12 residues. Germline V gene lookup returns CDR1 SNHLY and CDR2 FYNNEI. CDR3 bases: TGTGCCATCGGGGGTCGCAATCAGCCCCAGCATTTT. Protein: CAIGGRNQPQHF.

The gene calls are TRBV7-2 and TRBJ2-7; 7 positions agree with TRBD2. The V gene end was trimmed by 1 base and the J gene end by 0 bases; junction bases not matched to a gene: 3. This CDR3 contains 15 residues. Germline CDR1 reads SGHTA; CDR2 reads FQGNSA. The CDR3 is CASSLVRGNSYEQYF. The DNA for the CDR3 is TGTGCCAGCAGCTTAGTGCGGGGGAACTCCTACGAGCAGTACTTC.

This chain joins TRBV11-2 and TRBJ2-6, with 10 bases matching TRBD1. Germline lookup yields CDR1 SGHAT and CDR2 FQNNGV. The CDR3 runs to 19 residues. J lost 3 bases, V lost 2 bases, and 10 bases had no gene match. In DNA, the CDR3 is TGTGCCAGCAGCTTACCTACTCTCGGGACAGGGGATGGGGCCAACGTCCTGACTTTC. It translates to CASSLPTLGTGDGANVLTF.

This clone was observed a few times. V is TRBV2 and J is TRBJ1-1, with 8 bases aligning to TRBD1. V dropped 1 base and J dropped 9; count of bases not matched to a gene: 4. Germline V CDR1 and CDR2: SNHLY, FYNNEI. The CDR3 is 13 amino acids. Here the CDR3 reads CASSEGTGLKAFF. CDR3 bases: TGTGCCAGCAGTGAAGGGACAGGGTTAAAAGCTTTCTTT.

The CDR3 sequence is CASSFRPGQGYGYTF. The CDR3 region has the DNA TGTGCCAGCAGTTTCCGACCTGGACAGGGCTATGGCTACACCTTC. This rearrangement joins TRBV27 to TRBJ1-2, with 8 bases that match TRBD1. The CDR3 spans 15 residues. The V gene end was trimmed by 3 bases and the J gene end by 4 bases; junction bases not matched to a gene: 7. Germline V CDR1 and CDR2: MNHEY, SMNVEV (reference sequence).

The chain combines TRBV29-1 with TRBJ1-2; D unclear. Between the trimmed V and J ends, which lost 0 bases and 7 bases, there was a span of 12 bases. The CDR3 has 13 amino acids. Germline CDR1 reads SQVTM; CDR2 reads ANQGSEA. The CDR3, as DNA: TGCAGCGTTGAAGATCGGTCATCAGGTGGCTACACCTTC. This translates into CSVEDRSSGGYTF.